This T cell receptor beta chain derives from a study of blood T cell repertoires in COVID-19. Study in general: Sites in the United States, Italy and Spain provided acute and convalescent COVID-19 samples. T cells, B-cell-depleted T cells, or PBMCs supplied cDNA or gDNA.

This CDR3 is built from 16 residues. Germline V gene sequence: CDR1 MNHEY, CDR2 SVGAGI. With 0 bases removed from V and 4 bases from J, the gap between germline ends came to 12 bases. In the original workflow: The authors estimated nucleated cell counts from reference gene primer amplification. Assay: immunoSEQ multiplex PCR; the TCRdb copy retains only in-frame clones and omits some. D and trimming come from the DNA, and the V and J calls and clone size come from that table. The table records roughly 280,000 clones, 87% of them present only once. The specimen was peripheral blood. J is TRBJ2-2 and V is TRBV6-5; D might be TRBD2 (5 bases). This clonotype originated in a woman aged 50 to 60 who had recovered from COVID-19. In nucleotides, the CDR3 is TGTGCCAGCAGTTACTCCACACTAGGTAGCACCGGGGAGCTGTTTTTT. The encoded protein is CASSYSTLGSTGELFF.